Described below is a single TCR beta chain sequence and its context. As yet, its antigen is unknown. These data originate in a study of cytomegalovirus exposure and HLA in healthy donors. The CDR3 is made up of 14 amino acids. V lost 1 base to trimming and J lost 2 bases, with 7 bases between them. Vbeta (60) and Jbeta (13) primers were used in the PCR. The repertoire was sequenced with immunoSEQ multiplex PCR; TCRdb's copy has only in-frame clones and lacks some. In the table there are some 150,000 clones, less than 9.5% of which are singletons. Findings and caveats of the study: In a later analysis, CMV-associated beta chains were mostly HLA-associated, it appeared. Researchers reported in a later analysis that a missense DCLRE1C variant was tied to TCR beta V- and J-gene trimming.

The clonotype comes from a male donor in good health and CMV-seronegative. Sequencing input: PBMCs. The chain combines TRBV5-7 with TRBJ1-5; D possibly corresponds to TRBD1 (6 bases). TRBV5-7 is flagged as an ORF with uncertain function. CDR3: CASSLPGGNQPQHF. In nucleotides, the CDR3 is TGTGCCAGCAGCTTGCCAGGGGGCAATCAGCCCCAGCATTTT.